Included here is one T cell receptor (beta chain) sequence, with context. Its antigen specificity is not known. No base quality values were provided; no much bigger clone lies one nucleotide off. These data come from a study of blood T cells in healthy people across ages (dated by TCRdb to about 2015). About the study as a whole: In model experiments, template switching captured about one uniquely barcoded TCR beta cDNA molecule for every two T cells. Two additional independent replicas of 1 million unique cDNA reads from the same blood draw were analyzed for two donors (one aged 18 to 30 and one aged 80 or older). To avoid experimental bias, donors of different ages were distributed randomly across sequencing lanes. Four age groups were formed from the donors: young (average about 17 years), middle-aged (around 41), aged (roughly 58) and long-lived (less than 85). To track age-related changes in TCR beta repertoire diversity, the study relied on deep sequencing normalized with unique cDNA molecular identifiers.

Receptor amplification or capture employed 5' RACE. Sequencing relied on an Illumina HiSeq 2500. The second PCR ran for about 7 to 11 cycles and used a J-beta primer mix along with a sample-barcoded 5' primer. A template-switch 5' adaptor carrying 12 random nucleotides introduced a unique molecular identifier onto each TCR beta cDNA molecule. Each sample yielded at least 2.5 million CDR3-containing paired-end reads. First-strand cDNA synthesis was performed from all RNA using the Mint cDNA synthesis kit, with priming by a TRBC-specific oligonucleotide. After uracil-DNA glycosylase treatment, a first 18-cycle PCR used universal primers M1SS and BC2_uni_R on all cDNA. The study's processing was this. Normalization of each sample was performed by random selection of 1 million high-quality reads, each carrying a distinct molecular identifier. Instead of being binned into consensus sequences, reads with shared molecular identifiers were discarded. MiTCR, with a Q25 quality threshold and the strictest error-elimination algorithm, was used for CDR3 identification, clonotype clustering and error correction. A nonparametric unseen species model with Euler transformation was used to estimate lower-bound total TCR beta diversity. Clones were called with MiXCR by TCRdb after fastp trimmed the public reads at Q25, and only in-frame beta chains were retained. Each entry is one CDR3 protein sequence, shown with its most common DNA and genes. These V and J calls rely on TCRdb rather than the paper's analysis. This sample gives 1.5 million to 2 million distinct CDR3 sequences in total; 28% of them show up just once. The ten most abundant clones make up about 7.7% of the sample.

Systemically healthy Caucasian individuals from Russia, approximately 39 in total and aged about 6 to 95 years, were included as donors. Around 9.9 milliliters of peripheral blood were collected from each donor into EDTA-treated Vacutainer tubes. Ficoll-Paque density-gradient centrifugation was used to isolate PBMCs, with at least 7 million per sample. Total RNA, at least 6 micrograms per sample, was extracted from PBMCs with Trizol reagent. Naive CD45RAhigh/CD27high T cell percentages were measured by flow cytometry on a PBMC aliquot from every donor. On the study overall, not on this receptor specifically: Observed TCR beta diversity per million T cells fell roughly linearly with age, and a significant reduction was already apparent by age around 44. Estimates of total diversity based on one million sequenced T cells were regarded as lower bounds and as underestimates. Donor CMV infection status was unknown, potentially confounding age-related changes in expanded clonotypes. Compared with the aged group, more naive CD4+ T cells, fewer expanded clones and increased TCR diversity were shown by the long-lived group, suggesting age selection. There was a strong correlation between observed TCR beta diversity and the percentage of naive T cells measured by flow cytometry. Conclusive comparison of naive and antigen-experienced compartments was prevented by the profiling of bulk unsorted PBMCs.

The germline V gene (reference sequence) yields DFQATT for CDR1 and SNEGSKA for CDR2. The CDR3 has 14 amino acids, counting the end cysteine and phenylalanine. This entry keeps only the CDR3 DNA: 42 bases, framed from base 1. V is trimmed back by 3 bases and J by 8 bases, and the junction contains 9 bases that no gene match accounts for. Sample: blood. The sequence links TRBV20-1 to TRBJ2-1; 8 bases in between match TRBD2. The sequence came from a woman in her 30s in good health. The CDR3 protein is CSASGGAQGDEQFF. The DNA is TGCAGTGCTAGCGGGGGGGCTCAGGGCGATGAGCAGTTCTTC.